A selection of T cell receptor beta chains follows, all from one sample in a study of human thymus T cells. Sequencing was performed with immunoSEQ multiplex PCR; in TCRdb, only in-frame clones are kept and a portion is missing. The data contain tens of thousands of clones, about 95% of them singletons. The source material was thymus tissue. The receptors stem from a girl under three years old with a congenital heart defect but otherwise immunologically healthy. CDR3s include the opening cysteine and the closing phenylalanine or tryptophan. The D gene is left open where the match is weak. Not every row has a clone size; where given, it reads once, few, many or a size class.

V	J	size	D	CDR3	DNA
TRBV2	TRBJ2-3	.	TRBD2	CASSLTGVEGTSGRRDTDTQYF	TGTGCCAGCAGTCTTACAGGGGTGGAAGGGACTAGCGGGAGGCGGGACACAGATACGCAGTATTTT
TRBV14	TRBJ2-5	.	TRBD2	CASGRTSGMETQYF	TGTGCCAGCGGCCGGACTAGCGGGATGGAGACCCAGTACTTC
TRBV27	TRBJ2-7	.	TRBD1	CASSFRQGNYEQYF	TGTGCCAGCAGTTTCCGACAGGGAAACTACGAGCAGTACTTC
TRBV30	TRBJ2-1	.	TRBD2	CAWRIAGSSYNEQFF	TGTGCCTGGAGGATAGCGGGGAGCTCCTACAATGAGCAGTTCTTC
TRBV20-1	TRBJ2-1	.	TRBD2	CSAPGGREQFF	TGCAGTGCTCCGGGGGGGCGGGAGCAGTTCTTC
TRBV7-2	TRBJ2-7	.	TRBD2	CASSLRRVLAGGQEQYF	TGTGCCAGCAGCTTACGAAGAGTATTAGCGGGAGGGCAGGAGCAGTACTTC
TRBV7-2	TRBJ2-1	once	.	CASSLLGPSSNEQFF	TGTGCCAGCAGCTTGCTAGGACCTTCATCCAATGAGCAGTTCTTC
TRBV11-1	TRBJ2-1	once	TRBD2	CASSLQREKITGNEQFF	TGTGCCAGCAGCTTACAGCGGGAGAAGATAACGGGGAATGAGCAGTTCTTC
TRBV4-2	TRBJ1-5	.	.	CASSPGPLSNQPQHF	TGTGCCAGCAGCCCAGGGCCCTTAAGCAATCAGCCCCAGCATTTT
TRBV21-1	TRBJ2-7	.	.	CASTNRTSGTKSYEQYF	TGTGCCAGCACCAATCGGACTAGCGGGACGAAGTCCTACGAGCAGTACTTC